This T cell receptor beta chain stems from a study of T cell repertoires in cytomegalovirus infection. This clonotype was observed a few times. The antigen is not known. TCRdb redid the calling of the reads with MiXCR, one entry per CDR3 protein. The sample carries around 490,000 distinct CDR3 sequences, about 26% recorded once. Study-level findings and limits: Cumulated frequencies of public TCR beta families served to identify carriers of CMV plus the relevant HLA. It was HLA-C-restricted CMV-specific TCR beta clonotypes that dominated the response ex vivo.

V trimming: 3 bases; J trimming: 4 bases; junction bases outside the gene matches: 4. CDR1 is SGHAT, CDR2 FQNNGV, per germline. This CDR3 is 16 amino acids long. The clonotype was recovered from a human donor in good health (CMV status not recorded). Some clones in this sample may be carry-over from other donors' samples. V gene TRBV11-2 combines with J gene TRBJ2-1; 12 bases line up with TRBD2. Material for sequencing was PBMCs. The CDR3 here is CASSFRGLAGYNEQFF. In DNA, the CDR3 is TGTGCCAGCAGCTTCAGGGGACTAGCGGGTTACAATGAGCAGTTCTTC.